One T cell receptor beta chain is described in this entry. This sample is drawn from a study of shared clonotypes between healthy human individuals. Germline V gene data show CDR1 as SGHDN and CDR2 as FVKESK. This CDR3 comprises 14 residues. Trimming removed 7 bases at V and 4 bases at J, with 14 bases between. Produced via immunoSEQ multiplex PCR; TCRdb's table is partial and in-frame only. This sample has 1,400,000 or so clones; approximately 98.5% occur once, and the top ten carry about 0.4%. The source of this sequence is a man younger than 40 in good health. The genes are TRBV14 and TRBJ2-1, with unresolved D. Sample: naive CD4+ T cells sorted from blood. Indicated subset: CD45RA+ positively selected. CDR3 nucleotides: TGTGCCAGCACCCCGGCCCTAGTTTACAATGAGCAGTTCTTC. Its translation: CASTPALVYNEQFF.